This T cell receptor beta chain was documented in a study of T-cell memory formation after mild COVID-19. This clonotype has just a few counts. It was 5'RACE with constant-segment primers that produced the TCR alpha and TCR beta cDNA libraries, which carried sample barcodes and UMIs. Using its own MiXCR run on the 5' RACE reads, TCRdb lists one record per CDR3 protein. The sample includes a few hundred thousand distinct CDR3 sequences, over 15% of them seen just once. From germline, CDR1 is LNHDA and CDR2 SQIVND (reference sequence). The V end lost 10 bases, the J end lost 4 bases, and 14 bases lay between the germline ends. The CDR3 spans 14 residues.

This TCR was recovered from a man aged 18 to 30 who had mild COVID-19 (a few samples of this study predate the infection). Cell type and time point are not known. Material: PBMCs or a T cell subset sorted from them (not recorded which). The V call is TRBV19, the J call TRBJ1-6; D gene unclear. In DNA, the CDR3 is TGTGCCACCGCGTGGCGCCCATATAATTCACCCCTCCACTTT. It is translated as CATAWRPYNSPLHF.